Included here is one T cell receptor (beta chain) sequence, with context. Naive CD8 cells comprised CD45RO-negative, CCR7-positively selected cells, excluding terminally differentiated effector memory CD45RA+ cells. Genomic DNA belonging to each subset was distributed in equal measure over several immunoSEQ plates. TCRdb keeps only in-frame clones here, not all; method: immunoSEQ multiplex PCR. The data show hundreds of thousands of clones, 96% seen once. The source of the sample is a study of shared clonotypes between healthy human individuals. V trimming: 0 bases; J trimming: 5 bases; junction bases outside the gene matches: 11. From germline, CDR1 is SGHKS and CDR2 YYEKEE (reference sequence). This CDR3 region has 18 residues.

The chain has TRBV5-5 and TRBJ1-1, with 12 positions matching TRBD1. Sequencing input: naive CD8+ T cells sorted from blood. The origin of this receptor is a woman aged 30 to 39 in good health. The CDR3 bases are TGTGCCAGCAGCTTGGCCGGGACAGGGGGCCGCAATGGAACTGAAGCTTTCTTT. It codes for CASSLAGTGGRNGTEAFF.